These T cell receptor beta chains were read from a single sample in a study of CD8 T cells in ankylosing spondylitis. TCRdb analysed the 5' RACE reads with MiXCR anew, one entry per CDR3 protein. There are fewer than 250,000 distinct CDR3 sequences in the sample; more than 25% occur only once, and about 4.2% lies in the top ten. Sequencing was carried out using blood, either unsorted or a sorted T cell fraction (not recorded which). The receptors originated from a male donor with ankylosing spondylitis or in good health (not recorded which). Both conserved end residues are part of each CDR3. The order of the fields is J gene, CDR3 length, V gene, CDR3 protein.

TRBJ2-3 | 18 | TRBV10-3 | CAISESTGQGAITDTQYF
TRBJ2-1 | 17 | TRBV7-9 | CASSLVPGQGLDNEQFF
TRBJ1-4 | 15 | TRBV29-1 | CSVGDRRTGSEKLFF
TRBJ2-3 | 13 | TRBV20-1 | CSASPGLTDTQYF
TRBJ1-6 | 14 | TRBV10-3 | CATTEAEGKSPLHF
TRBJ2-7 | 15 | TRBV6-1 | CASTTGRDSPLEQYF
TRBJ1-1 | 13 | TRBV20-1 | CSARTQGNTEAFF
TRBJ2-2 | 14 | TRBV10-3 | CAISGVANTGELFF
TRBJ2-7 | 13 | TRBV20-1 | CSATLAGSYEQYF
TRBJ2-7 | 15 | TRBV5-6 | CASRPGRERLYEQYF
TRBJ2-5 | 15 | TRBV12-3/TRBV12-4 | CASSPGQQGWETQYF
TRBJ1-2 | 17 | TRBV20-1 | CSARKTSARANNYGYTF
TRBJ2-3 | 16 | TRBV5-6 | CASSLGLRTALDTQYF
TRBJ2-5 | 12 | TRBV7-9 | CASTNGGETQYF
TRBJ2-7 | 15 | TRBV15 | CATSRGDVSAYEQYF
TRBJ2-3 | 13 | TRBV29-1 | CSVERSSTDTQYF
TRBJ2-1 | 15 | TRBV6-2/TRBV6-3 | CASSSPLQGVNEQFF
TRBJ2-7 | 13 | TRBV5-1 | CASSLESADEQYF
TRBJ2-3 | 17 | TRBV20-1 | CSAPRLAGALNTDTQYF
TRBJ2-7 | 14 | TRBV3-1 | CASSHGQGAYEQYF
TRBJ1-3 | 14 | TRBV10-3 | CATRATGSGNTIYF
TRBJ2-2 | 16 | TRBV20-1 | CSARSTGLPRTGELFF
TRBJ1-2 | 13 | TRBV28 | CASSHRGRAGYTF
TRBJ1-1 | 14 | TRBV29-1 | CSVDSRGASTEAFF
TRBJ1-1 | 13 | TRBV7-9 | CASSSPLNTEAFF